The 21 T cell receptor beta chains below all came from one sample that was sequenced in a study of blood T cell repertoires in COVID-19. TCRdb's copy holds only in-frame clones and misses some; the assay was immunoSEQ multiplex PCR. The sample comprises 120,000 to 150,000 clones, roughly 89% of which are singletons, and around 0.91% rests with the top ten. Sequencing was performed on peripheral blood. The receptors originated from a woman in her fifties or sixties with acute or convalescent COVID-19.

The J gene is TRBJ2-1, the V gene TRBV5-4, with 9 nucleotides matching TRBD2. With 2 bases clipped from V and 8 bases from J, the junction kept 11 bases outside the gene matches. Germline V gene data show CDR1 as SGHNT and CDR2 as YYREEE (reference sequence). This CDR3 is built from 16 residues. The CDR3 is CASSLKREARADEQFF. CDR3 sequence (DNA): TGTGCCAGCAGCTTAAAGCGGGAGGCCCGGGCCGATGAGCAGTTCTTC.

The V call is TRBV4-1, the J call TRBJ2-1; 8 bases agree with TRBD2. Germline loops: CDR1 MGHRA, CDR2 YSYEKL. The CDR3 spans 16 residues. The trim removed 0 bases at V and 4 bases at J, leaving 5 bases unmatched. The CDR3 nucleotides are TGCGCCAGCAGCCAAGAACGCGGGGGGCTATACAATGAGCAGTTCTTC. Translated: CASSQERGGLYNEQFF.

The chain couples TRBV7-2 to TRBJ1-2, with a weak D call TRBD1 (6 bases). Germline CDR1 is SGHTA and CDR2 is FQGNSA. The CDR3 sequence is 14 residues long. V lost 1 base and J 5 bases, leaving 11 bases between the germline ends. The CDR3 sequence is CASSLVGALYGYTF. The CDR3 DNA follows: TGTGCCAGCAGCTTAGTGGGGGCCCTATATGGCTACACCTTC.

The chain is built from TRBV27 and TRBJ2-5, with D possibly TRBD2 on 6 matching bases. The germline V gene encodes CDR1 MNHEY and CDR2 SMNVEV (reference sequence). V was clipped by 3 bases and J by 5 bases, with 13 bases between them. The CDR3 totals 14 residues. CDR3 DNA: TGTGCCAGCAGTTTTGGGGGGTCCCGTGAGACCCAGTACTTC. Translated, it gives CASSFGGSRETQYF.

J is TRBJ2-1 and V is TRBV7-6; the match to TRBD2 covers 11 bases. Germline CDR1 and CDR2: SGHVS and FNYEAQ. V shed 1 base, J shed 8 bases, and the junction held 4 bases outside the gene matches. The CDR3 sequence is 15 residues long. In nucleotides, the CDR3 is TGTGCCAGCAGCTTAGGGCTAGCGGGAGGATATGAGCAGTTCTTC. Translating gives CASSLGLAGGYEQFF.

This rearrangement joins TRBV9 to TRBJ2-3, with TRBD1 matching over 8 bases. The CDR3 covers 16 residues. The V gene's germline CDR1 is SGDLS and CDR2 YYNGEE. With V trimmed by 0 bases and J by 2 bases, 5 bases remained unmatched. CDR3 nucleotide sequence: TGTGCCAGCAGCGTAGAAGGGACAGGTGTCACAGATACGCAGTATTTT. Residues: CASSVEGTGVTDTQYF.

This clone was seen a single time. J is TRBJ2-3 and V is TRBV9; TRBD2 matches 13 bases. The CDR3 length is 18 residues. V gave up 0 bases and J gave up 2 bases; unmatched junction bases: 6. Germline V gene sequence: CDR1 SGDLS, CDR2 YYNGEE. The CDR3 here is CASSVVRTSGGFTDTQYF. The CDR3 DNA sequence: TGTGCCAGCAGCGTAGTTAGGACTAGCGGGGGTTTCACAGATACGCAGTATTTT.

The rearrangement uses TRBV27 and TRBJ1-5; D perhaps matches TRBD1 (5 bases). This CDR3 is built from 15 residues. Trimming took off 6 bases at V and 0 bases at J, with 12 bases between the two ends. Germline-derived CDR1 and CDR2 are MNHEY and SMNVEV (reference sequence). The CDR3 loop reads CASSEDIYSNQPQHF. In DNA, the CDR3 is TGTGCCAGCAGCGAGGACATTTATAGCAATCAGCCCCAGCATTTT.

The chain is built from TRBV19 and TRBJ1-2; TRBD1 aligns across 10 bases. CDR1 LNHDA and CDR2 SQIVND come from the germline V gene (reference sequence). The CDR3 has 13 residues. With V trimmed by 4 bases and J by 8 bases, 4 bases remained unmatched. The CDR3 reads CASSSDRGRGYTF. The CDR3 nucleotides read TGTGCCAGTAGTAGCGACAGGGGGCGAGGCTACACCTTC.

This clone has a single count. The chain combines TRBV18 with TRBJ2-5, with 8 bases aligning to TRBD2. The CDR3 consists of 18 residues. The junction had 16 bases not matched to a gene; V was cut back by 3 bases and J by 4 bases. Germline loops: CDR1 KGHSH, CDR2 LQKENI. This CDR3 reads CASSPLVVLAGRGETQYF. In DNA form, the CDR3 reads TGTGCCAGCTCACCTTTAGTCGTTCTAGCGGGCAGAGGAGAGACCCAGTACTTC.

V gene TRBV28 combines with J gene TRBJ2-2, with D tentatively TRBD1 (10 bases). The length of the CDR3 is 19 residues. V lost 3 bases to trimming and J lost 7 bases, with 27 bases between them. CDR1 is MDHEN and CDR2 is SYDVKM in the germline V gene. CDR3 protein: CASSLTGGAGGRAFGELFF. CDR3 in DNA: TGTGCCAGCAGTTTGACAGGGGGCGCCGGCGGGAGGGCCTTCGGGGAGCTGTTTTTT. Supplemented by reference TRBV28 and TRBJ2-2, the full variable domain reads DVKVTQSSRYLVKRTGEKVFLECVQDMDHENMFWYRQDPGLGLRLIYFSYDVKMKEKGDIPEGYSVSREKKERFSLILESASTNQTSMYLCASSLTGGAGGRAFGELFFGEGSRLTVL.

This chain links TRBV9 with TRBJ2-1; 12 nucleotides match TRBD2. Germline V gives CDR1 SGDLS, CDR2 YYNGEE. V trimming: 3 bases; J trimming: 4 bases; junction bases outside the gene matches: 2. The CDR3 extends over 15 amino acids. As DNA, the CDR3 is TGTGCCAGCAGCGGGGGACTAGCGGGTTACAATGAGCAGTTCTTC. Its translation: CASSGGLAGYNEQFF.

The J gene is TRBJ1-3, the V gene TRBV7-9; unclear D gene. Germline loops: CDR1 SEHNR, CDR2 FQNEAQ (reference sequence). This CDR3 region has 14 residues. Trimming cost V 2 bases and J 2 bases, with 7 bases left between them. DNA of the CDR3: TGTGCCAGCAGCTTACCCGAGGCTGGAAACACCATATATTTT. This encodes CASSLPEAGNTIYF. The full variable domain, its missing parts supplied by reference TRBV7-9 and TRBJ1-3, is DTGVSQNPRHKITKRGQNVTFRCDPISEHNRLYWYRQTLGQGPEFLTYFQNEAQLEKSRLLSDRFSAERPKGSFSTLEIQRTEQGDSAMYLCASSLPEAGNTIYFGEGSWLTVV.

The chain couples TRBV20-1 to TRBJ2-3, with D unclear. The CDR3 consists of 12 residues. Per the germline V gene, CDR1 is DFQATT and CDR2 is SNEGSKA (reference sequence). The V and J ends lost 3 bases and 2 bases respectively, with 6 bases between them. CDR3 sequence reads: CSASFSTDTQYF. The CDR3 DNA sequence: TGCAGTGCTAGTTTCTCCACAGATACGCAGTATTTT.

V is TRBV14 and J is TRBJ2-3; TRBD2 aligns across 7 bases. The CDR3 is 17 amino acids. Trimming removed 4 bases from V and 0 bases from J; junction bases left unmatched: 10. Per germline, CDR1 SGHDN and CDR2 FVKESK. In nucleotides, the CDR3 is TGTGCCAGCAGCCCCCCTAATAGCGGGTTAAGCACAGATACGCAGTATTTT. Its translation: CASSPPNSGLSTDTQYF.

The rearrangement uses TRBV18 and TRBJ1-5, with D unclear. From germline, CDR1 is KGHSH and CDR2 LQKENI. The CDR3 consists of 15 residues. V was pared by 2 bases and J by 2 bases, with 10 bases between. CDR3 bases: TGTGCCAGCTCACCAGTTGGTGGAGGCAATCAGCCCCAGCATTTT. Translation gives CASSPVGGGNQPQHF.

The CDR3 coding sequence is TGTGCCACCAGGGGGAAGCAGGGGGACTCCTACGAGCAGTACTTC. Protein product: CATRGKQGDSYEQYF. The chain employs TRBV24-1 and TRBJ2-5; 7 bases fit TRBD1. The J call could be wrong; TRBJ2-7 is a better fit for the DNA end. There are 15 residues in the CDR3. CDR1 and CDR2 from the germline V gene are KGHDR and SFDVKD.

The rearrangement joins TRBV6-5 to TRBJ1-1; 8 bases fit TRBD1. The CDR3 runs to 14 residues. After removal of 6 bases from V and 5 bases from J, the junction contained 8 bases not matched to a gene. Germline V gene sequence: CDR1 MNHEY, CDR2 SVGAGI. The CDR3 is CASRPNRGETEAFF. The CDR3 bases are TGTGCCAGCAGACCCAACAGGGGGGAGACTGAAGCTTTCTTT.

The genes are TRBV3-1 (or the pseudogene TRBV3-2) and TRBJ2-5; maybe TRBD2 (6 bases). CDR1 is LGHDT, CDR2 YNNKEL, per germline (reference sequence). The CDR3 covers 16 residues. Trimming cost V 1 base and J 3 bases, with 15 bases left between them. The CDR3 region has the DNA TGTGCCAGCAGCCAAGGGTTTTTGGGGGAGGAAGAGACCCAGTACTTC. Translation: CASSQGFLGEEETQYF.

The chain carries TRBV24-1 and TRBJ2-3; 11 nucleotides agree with TRBD2. Unmatched junction bases numbered 5, after V lost 7 bases and J lost 0 bases. There are 16 residues in the CDR3. Per the germline V gene, CDR1 is KGHDR and CDR2 is SFDVKD. The CDR3 loop reads CATSRGTSGSTDTQYF. As DNA, the CDR3 is TGTGCCACCAGCCGAGGGACTAGCGGAAGCACAGATACGCAGTATTTT.

The chain has TRBV7-8 and TRBJ2-3; D possibly corresponds to TRBD2 (5 bases). CDR1 and CDR2 (germline): SGHVS, FQNEAQ. V lost 1 base and J lost 1, with 15 bases in between. CDR3 size: 17 residues. CDR3 sequence: CASSLEPGVKGTDTQYF. CDR3 nucleotides: TGTGCCAGCAGCTTAGAGCCCGGGGTTAAAGGCACAGATACGCAGTATTTT.